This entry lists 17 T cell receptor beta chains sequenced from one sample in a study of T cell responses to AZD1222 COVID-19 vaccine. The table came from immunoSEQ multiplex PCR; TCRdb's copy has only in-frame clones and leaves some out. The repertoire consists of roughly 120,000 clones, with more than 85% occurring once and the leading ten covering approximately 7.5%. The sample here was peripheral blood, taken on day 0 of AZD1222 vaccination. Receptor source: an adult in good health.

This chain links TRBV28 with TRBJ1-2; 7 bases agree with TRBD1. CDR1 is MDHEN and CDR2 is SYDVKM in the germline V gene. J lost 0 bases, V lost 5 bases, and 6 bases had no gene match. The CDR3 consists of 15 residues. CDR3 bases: TGTGCCAGCAGTGGGGGGACAGCAGCTAACTATGGCTACACCTTC. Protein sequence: CASSGGTAANYGYTF.

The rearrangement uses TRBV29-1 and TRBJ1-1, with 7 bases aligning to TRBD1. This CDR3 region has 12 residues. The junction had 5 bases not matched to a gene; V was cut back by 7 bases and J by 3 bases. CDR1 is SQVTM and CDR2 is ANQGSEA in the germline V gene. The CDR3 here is CSGTGEDTEAFF. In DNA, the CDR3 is TGCAGCGGTACAGGGGAAGACACTGAAGCTTTCTTT.

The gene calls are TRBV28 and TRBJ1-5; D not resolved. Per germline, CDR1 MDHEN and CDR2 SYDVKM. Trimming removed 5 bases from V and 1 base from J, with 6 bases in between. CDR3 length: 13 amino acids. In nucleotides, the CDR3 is TGTGCCAGCAGTCCCCCCAGCAATCAGCCCCAGCATTTT. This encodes CASSPPSNQPQHF.

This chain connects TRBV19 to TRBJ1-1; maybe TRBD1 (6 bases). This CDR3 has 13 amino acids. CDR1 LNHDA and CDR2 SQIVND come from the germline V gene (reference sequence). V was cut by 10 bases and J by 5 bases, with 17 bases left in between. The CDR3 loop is CAIEDSRGTEAFF. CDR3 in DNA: TGTGCCATAGAGGACAGCAGGGGAACTGAAGCTTTCTTT.

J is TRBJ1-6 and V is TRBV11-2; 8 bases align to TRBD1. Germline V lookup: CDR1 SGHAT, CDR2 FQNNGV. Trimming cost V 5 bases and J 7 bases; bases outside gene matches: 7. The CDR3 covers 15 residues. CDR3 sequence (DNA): TGTGCCAGCAGCCTGCTCACAGGGGGAAATTCACCCCTCCACTTT. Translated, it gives CASSLLTGGNSPLHF.

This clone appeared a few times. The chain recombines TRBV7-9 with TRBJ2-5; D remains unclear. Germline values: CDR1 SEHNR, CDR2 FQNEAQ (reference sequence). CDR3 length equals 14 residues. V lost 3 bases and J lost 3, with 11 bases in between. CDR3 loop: CASSFVGGEETQYF. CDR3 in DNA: TGTGCCAGCAGCTTTGTGGGTGGGGAAGAGACCCAGTACTTC.

CDR3 in amino acids: CARSLSGRVNEQFF. The CDR3 region has the DNA TGTGCCAGAAGCTTGAGCGGGAGGGTGAATGAGCAGTTCTTC. The V and J genes are TRBV5-3 and TRBJ2-1, with TRBD2 matching over 10 bases. TRBV5-3 is filed as an ORF, its function uncertain. V shed 1 base and J 7 bases; nucleotides not matched to a gene: 2. This CDR3 has 14 amino acids.

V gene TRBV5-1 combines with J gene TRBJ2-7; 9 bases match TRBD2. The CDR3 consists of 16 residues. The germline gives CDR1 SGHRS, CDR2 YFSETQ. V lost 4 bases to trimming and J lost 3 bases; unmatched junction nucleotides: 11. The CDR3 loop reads CASSPSAGGTFYEQYF. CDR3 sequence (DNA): TGCGCCAGCAGCCCCTCAGCGGGAGGTACTTTCTACGAGCAGTACTTC.

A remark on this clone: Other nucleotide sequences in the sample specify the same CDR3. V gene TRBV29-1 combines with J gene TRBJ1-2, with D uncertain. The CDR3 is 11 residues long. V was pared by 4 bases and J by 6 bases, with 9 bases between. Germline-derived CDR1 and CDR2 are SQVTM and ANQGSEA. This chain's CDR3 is CSVGSGDGYTF. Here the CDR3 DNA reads TGCAGCGTTGGGAGCGGGGATGGCTACACCTTC.

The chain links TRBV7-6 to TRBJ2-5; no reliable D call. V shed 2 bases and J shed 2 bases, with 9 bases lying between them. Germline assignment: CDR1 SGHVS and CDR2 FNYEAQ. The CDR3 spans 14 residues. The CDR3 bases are TGTGCCAGCAGCTTACGACAAGAGCAAGAGACCCAGTACTTC. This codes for CASSLRQEQETQYF.

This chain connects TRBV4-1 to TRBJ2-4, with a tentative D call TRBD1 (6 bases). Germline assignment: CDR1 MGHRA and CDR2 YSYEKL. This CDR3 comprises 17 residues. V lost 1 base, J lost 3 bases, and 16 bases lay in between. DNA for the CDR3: TGCGCCAGCAGCCAAGGAAGCCTCCGGGACAACAAAAACATTCAGTACTTC. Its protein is CASSQGSLRDNKNIQYF.

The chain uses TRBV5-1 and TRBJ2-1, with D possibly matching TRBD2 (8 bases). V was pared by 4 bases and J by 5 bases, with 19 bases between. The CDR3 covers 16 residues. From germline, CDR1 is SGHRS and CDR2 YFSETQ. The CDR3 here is CASSPAGGGTDNEQFF. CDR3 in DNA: TGCGCCAGCAGCCCGGCGGGCGGGGGGACAGACAATGAGCAGTTCTTC.

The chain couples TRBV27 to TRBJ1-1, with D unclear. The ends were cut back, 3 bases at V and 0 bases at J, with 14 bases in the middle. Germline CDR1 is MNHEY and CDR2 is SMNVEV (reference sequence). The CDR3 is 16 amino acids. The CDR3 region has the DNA TGTGCCAGCAGTTTGATAGTCGGGGTCCTGAACACTGAAGCTTTCTTT. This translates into CASSLIVGVLNTEAFF.

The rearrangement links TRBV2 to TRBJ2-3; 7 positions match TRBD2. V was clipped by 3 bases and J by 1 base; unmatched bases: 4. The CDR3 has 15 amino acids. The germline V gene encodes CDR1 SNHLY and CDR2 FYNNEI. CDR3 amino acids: CASSDGLAGTDTQYF. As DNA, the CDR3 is TGTGCCAGCAGTGATGGTCTAGCGGGCACAGATACGCAGTATTTT.

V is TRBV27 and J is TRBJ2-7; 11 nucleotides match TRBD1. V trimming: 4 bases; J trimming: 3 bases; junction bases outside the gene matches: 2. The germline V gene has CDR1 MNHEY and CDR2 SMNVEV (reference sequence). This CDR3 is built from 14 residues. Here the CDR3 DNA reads TGTGCCAGCAGTTCCGGGACAGGGGGCTACGAGCAGTACTTC. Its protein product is CASSSGTGGYEQYF.

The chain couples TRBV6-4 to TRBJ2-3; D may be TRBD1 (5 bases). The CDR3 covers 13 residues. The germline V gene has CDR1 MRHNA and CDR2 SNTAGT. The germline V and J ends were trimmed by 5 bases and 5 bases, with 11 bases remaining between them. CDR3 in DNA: TGTGCCAGCAGTAATTCTCAGGGAGATACGCAGTATTTT. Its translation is CASSNSQGDTQYF.

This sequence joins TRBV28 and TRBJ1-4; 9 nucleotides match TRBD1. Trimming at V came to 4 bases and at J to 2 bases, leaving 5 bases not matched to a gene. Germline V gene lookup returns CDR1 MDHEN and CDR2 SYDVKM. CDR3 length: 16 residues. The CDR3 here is CASSSEGQGTNEKLFF. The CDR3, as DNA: TGTGCCAGCAGTTCAGAGGGACAGGGTACTAATGAAAAACTGTTTTTT.